This T cell receptor beta chain emerged from a study of glioma-infiltrating T cells. This clonotype has ten or more counts. As yet, its antigen is unknown. Looked up from germline, CDR1 is SNHLY and CDR2 is FYNNEI. V shed 3 bases and J shed 0 bases, with 6 bases lying between them. This CDR3 has 14 residues. Using RNA template, CDR3s of TCR alpha and beta were amplified with iRepertoire arm-PCR. Input was roughly 100-450 ng of tissue mRNA or PBMC total RNA. TCRdb reprocessed the multiplex PCR reads via MiXCR and lists one record per CDR3 protein. The repertoire holds about 89,000 distinct CDR3 sequences, with about 25% as singletons. General study results and limits: Above-expected tissue-blood divergence occurred in all gliomas, most in low-grade ones. CDR3 overlap between tissue and blood was very small.

J is TRBJ2-1 and V is TRBV2; D unclear. The sequencing sample was made of glioma tissue, nonneoplastic brain tissue, or PBMCs (not recorded which). The sequence was collected from a human donor with low-grade glioma or glioblastoma, undergoing nonglioma brain surgery, or in good health (not recorded which). Here the CDR3 reads CASSELSSYNEQFF. CDR3 in DNA: TGTGCCAGCAGTGAGCTTAGCTCCTACAATGAGCAGTTCTTC.